This TCR beta chain was found in a study of blood T cell repertoires in COVID-19. Overall study: The origin of the acute and convalescent COVID-19 samples was the United States, Italy and Spain. In each case, the material was cDNA or gDNA derived from T cells, B-cell-depleted T cells, or PBMCs.

A Seattle source enrolled patients during active infection and followed them longitudinally. The CDR3 runs to 13 residues. Germline V CDR1 and CDR2: KGHSH, LQKENI. Deletions cut 4 bases from V and 5 bases from J, with 11 bases between. Produced via immunoSEQ multiplex PCR; TCRdb's table is partial and in-frame only. The sample shows 300,000 to 350,000 clones, approximately 88% of them seen only once. The chain uses TRBV18 and TRBJ2-5, with D maybe TRBD1 (7 bases). The sequenced sample consisted of peripheral blood. This clonotype was obtained from a man aged 25 to 45 with COVID-19, enrolled during active disease. The DNA of the CDR3 is TGTGCCAGCTCACAACAGGGGAGGGAGACCCAGTACTTC. It encodes CASSQQGRETQYF.